These 5 T cell receptor beta chains came from one sample sequenced in a study of post-analysis software for immune sequencing data. Unique molecular identifiers featured in each of the TCR beta cDNA libraries. One entry per CDR3 protein, called by TCRdb with MiXCR from the PCR reads. The table includes approximately 460,000 distinct CDR3 sequences, roughly 45% detected once. General study points: Elevated frequency relative to controls characterized four or five TRBV segments in patients, TRBV5-6, TRBV5-1 and TRBV20-1 among them.

No cognate antigen is known for these TCRs. Material: blood. The receptors shown here come from a girl between 5 and 17 years old with multiple sclerosis.

The CDR3: CASTLDAQGDTQYF. The CDR3 DNA sequence: TGTGCCAGCACCTTGGATGCACAGGGGGATACGCAGTATTTT. The gene calls are TRBV12-3 or TRBV12-4 and TRBJ2-3, with 7 bases fitting TRBD1. With 7 bases clipped from V and 6 bases from J, the junction kept 10 bases outside the gene matches. This CDR3 spans 14 amino acids.

In this sample, this clonotype turned up once. This rearrangement joins TRBV5-1 to TRBJ2-7; D unresolved. This CDR3 comprises 13 residues. CDR1 SGHRS and CDR2 YFSETQ come from the germline V gene. Trimming took 2 bases from V and 5 from J, leaving 11 bases between them. The CDR3 bases are TGCGCCAGCAGCTTTTACGGAACCCACGAGCAGTACTTC. Translating gives CASSFYGTHEQYF.

The V call is TRBV11-2, the J call TRBJ2-5, with 8 positions matching TRBD2. V lost 7 bases to trimming and J lost 4 bases; unmatched junction nucleotides: 8. From germline, CDR1 is SGHAT and CDR2 FQNNGV. The CDR3 has 14 amino acids. CDR3 in amino acids: CASTLNLAGETQYF. The CDR3 nucleotides are TGTGCCAGCACCCTAAACCTAGCGGGAGAGACCCAGTACTTC.

This sequence joins TRBV5-1 and TRBJ2-7; D not certain. The germline V and J ends were trimmed by 6 bases and 0 bases, with 10 bases remaining between them. The length of the CDR3 is 13 residues. Per the germline V gene, CDR1 is SGHRS and CDR2 is YFSETQ. In DNA form, the CDR3 reads TGCGCCAGCACCCCTGGTCCCTCCTACGAGCAGTACTTC. Its protein product is CASTPGPSYEQYF.

In its sample, this clonotype was seen a few times. This rearrangement joins TRBV6-6 to TRBJ1-2; 7 bases agree with TRBD1. Germline V gives CDR1 MNHNY, CDR2 SVGAGI (reference sequence). Trimming removed 4 bases from V and 3 bases from J; junction bases left unmatched: 2. The CDR3 has 13 residues. This chain's CDR3 is CASSSGQDYGYTF. The CDR3 nucleotides are TGTGCCAGCAGTTCCGGACAGGACTATGGCTACACCTTC.